This T cell receptor (beta chain) comes out of a study of graft-versus-host responses after intestinal transplantation (dated by TCRdb to 2020 to 2023). Some background on the complete study: The transplants that recipients got were multivisceral, liver-intestinal, or isolated intestinal. Every recipient was given anti-thymocyte globulin induction, then maintenance tacrolimus and steroids for about three years. After intestinal transplantation, graft-versus-host and host-versus-graft alloreactive T cell clones were followed in the graft, circulation and bone marrow using bulk TCR-beta CDR3 sequencing. To identify alloreactive clones, pre-transplant mixed lymphocyte reaction products were sequenced and then compared with unstimulated pre-transplant donor and recipient T cells. A cohort of under 30 intestinal transplant recipients, including one retransplant, was enrolled, and 3 patients lacking pretransplant specimens were excluded. A peak of at least 4% donor T cells among recipient peripheral blood mononuclear cells was the definition used for donor T cell macrochimerism. Rather than being sequenced by the commercial service, samples from a few later patients were sequenced in-house on an Illumina MiSeq and processed with MiXCR. Here is what the overall study found, with its caveats: Early after transplant, peak levels of circulating GvH clones were associated with declines in HvG clones. Patients with donor T cell macrochimerism had high GvH to HvG T cell clonal ratios in their allografts. GvH clones were found in recipient bone marrow, and some of the GvH clones appeared earlier in ileal mucosa or blood, which is consistent with an intestinal mucosal origin. The relatively low number and heterogeneity of intestinal transplant patients limited the conclusions.

Library construction relied on the immunoSEQ multiplex PCR assay. For most patients, genomic DNA was isolated with the Qiagen DNeasy Blood and Tissue Kit and sent frozen to Adaptive Biotechnologies for TCR sequencing. For most patients, genomic DNA was subjected to high-throughput TCR-beta CDR3 sequencing by Adaptive Biotechnologies. Turning to the authors' computational methods: Adaptive's ImmunoSEQ software was the source of the TCR sequencing data for approximately 18 patients, while three other patients were processed with MiXCR and VDJtools. To correct CD4 versus CD8 sorting errors, any sequence found in both subsets at a frequency ratio below 5:1 was removed. CDR3 nucleotide sequences shared by donor and recipient were removed because the origin of these sequences could not be assigned. At least 2-fold expansion over unstimulated cells and a minimum CFSE-low frequency of 0.002% (template counts) or 0.001% (read counts) were required for clones to be classified as alloreactive. A clone was considered mappable if detected in the sequenced pre-transplant spleen, lymph node, or MLR CFSE-low populations of the donor or recipient. The cumulative frequency of alloreactive clones was calculated as a percentage of all sequences, weighted by copy number. TCRdb took over this immuneACCESS table, retaining in-frame rearrangements with V and J assigned. Such tables are incomplete; in checked studies, under half of the missing clones stem from an unresolved V gene, and the remainder is unexplained. The V and J calls and clone size come from that table; D and trimming were worked out from the DNA. Recorded for this sample are 27,000 or so clones; about four fifths of them occurred a single time. The ten largest clones take up 0.7% of the sample.

Based on the germline V gene, the CDR1 and CDR2 sequences are MDHEN and SYDVKM. Reading from cysteine to phenylalanine, the CDR3 counts 15 amino acids. Of all the DNA, just the CDR3 is kept, 45 bases in frame from base 1. V trim: 6 bases; J trim: 0 bases; unmatched bases: 4. The time point label corresponds to: cells obtained before transplantation from donor or recipient. CD3+CD4+ and CD3+CD8+ populations were FACS-sorted from unstimulated pre-transplant donor and recipient cells taken from spleen or lymph nodes. About this clone itself: The specificity of this receptor is unknown. One base away there is no much larger clone; base qualities are not given.

The receptor was isolated from a human donor who received an intestinal transplant. This chain is built from TRBV28 and TRBJ2-5, with TRBD1 identical over 10 junction bases. Sequencing used unstimulated CD4+ T cells sorted from spleen or lymph node cells, obtained before intestinal transplant. In nucleotides, the sequence is TGTGCCAGCAGCCGGGGACAGGGGTACCAAGAGACCCAGTACTTC. Its product reads: CASSRGQGYQETQYF.